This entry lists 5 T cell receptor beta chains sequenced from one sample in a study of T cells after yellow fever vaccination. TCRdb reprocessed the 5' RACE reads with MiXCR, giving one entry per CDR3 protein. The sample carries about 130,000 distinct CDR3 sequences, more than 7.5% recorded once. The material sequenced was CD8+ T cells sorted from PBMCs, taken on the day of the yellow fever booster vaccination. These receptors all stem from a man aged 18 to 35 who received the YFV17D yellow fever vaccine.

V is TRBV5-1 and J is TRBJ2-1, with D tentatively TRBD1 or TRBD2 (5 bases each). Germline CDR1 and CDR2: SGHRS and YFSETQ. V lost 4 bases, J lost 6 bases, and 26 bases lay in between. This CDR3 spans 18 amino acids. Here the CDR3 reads CASSPSRLGDWGTNEQFF. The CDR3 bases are TGCGCCAGCAGCCCCTCACGACTGGGGGATTGGGGTACCAATGAGCAGTTCTTC.

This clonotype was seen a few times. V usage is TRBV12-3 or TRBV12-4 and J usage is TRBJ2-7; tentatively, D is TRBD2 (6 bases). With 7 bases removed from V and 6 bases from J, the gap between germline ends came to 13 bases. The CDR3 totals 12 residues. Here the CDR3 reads CASTSRGFEQYF. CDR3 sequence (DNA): TGTGCCAGCACCTCCCGGGGGTTCGAGCAGTACTTC.

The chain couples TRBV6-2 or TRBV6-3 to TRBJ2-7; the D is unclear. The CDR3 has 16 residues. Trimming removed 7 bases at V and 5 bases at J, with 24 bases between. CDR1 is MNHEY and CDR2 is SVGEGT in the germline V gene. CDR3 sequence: CASINPGRPFRNEQYF. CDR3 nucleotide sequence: TGTGCCAGCATCAACCCTGGCAGACCCTTCAGGAACGAGCAGTACTTC.

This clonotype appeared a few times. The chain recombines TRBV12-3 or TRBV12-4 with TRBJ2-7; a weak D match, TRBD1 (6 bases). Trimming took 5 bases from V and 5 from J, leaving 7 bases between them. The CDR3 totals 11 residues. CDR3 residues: CASSNRDEQYF. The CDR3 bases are TGTGCCAGCAGTAACAGGGACGAGCAGTACTTC.

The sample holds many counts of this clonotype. The CDR3 here is CAISGASGQGGSYNEQFF. For the CDR3, the DNA is TGTGCCATCAGTGGCGCTAGCGGGCAAGGTGGATCCTACAATGAGCAGTTCTTC. The chain is built from TRBV10-3 and TRBJ2-1; 8 bases fit TRBD2. V lost 4 bases, J lost 1 base, and 12 bases stayed unmatched. This CDR3 region has 18 residues. Per germline, CDR1 ENHRY and CDR2 SYGVKD.